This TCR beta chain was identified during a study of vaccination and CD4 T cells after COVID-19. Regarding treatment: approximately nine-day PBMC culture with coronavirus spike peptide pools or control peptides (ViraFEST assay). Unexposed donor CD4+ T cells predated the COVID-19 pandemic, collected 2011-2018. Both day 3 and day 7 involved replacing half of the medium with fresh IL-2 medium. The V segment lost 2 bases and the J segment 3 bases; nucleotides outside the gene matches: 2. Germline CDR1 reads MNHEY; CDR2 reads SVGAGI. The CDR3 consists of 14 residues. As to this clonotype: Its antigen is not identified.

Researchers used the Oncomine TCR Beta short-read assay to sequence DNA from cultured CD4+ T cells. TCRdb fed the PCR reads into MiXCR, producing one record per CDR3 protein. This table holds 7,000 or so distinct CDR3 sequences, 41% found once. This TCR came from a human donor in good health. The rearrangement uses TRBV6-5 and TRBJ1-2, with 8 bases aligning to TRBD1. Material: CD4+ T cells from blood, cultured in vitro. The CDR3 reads CASSYAGGDYGYTF. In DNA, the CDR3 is TGTGCCAGCAGTTACGCAGGGGGCGACTATGGCTACACCTTC.